This is a list of T cell receptor beta chains from one sample in a study of blood T cell repertoires in COVID-19. The table came from immunoSEQ multiplex PCR; TCRdb's copy has only in-frame clones and leaves some out. The table shows roughly 100,000 clones, with about 85% occurring only once. The specimen sequenced was peripheral blood. The receptors derive from a man aged 50-59 years in a cohort sampled during active COVID-19. Both conserved end residues are part of each CDR3. A D gene is named only where the DNA matches it firmly. Part of the rows lack a size; the others show once, few, many or a class for expanded clones.

D: TRBD1
length: 15
size: once
V: TRBV14
J: TRBJ1-2
DNA: TGTGCCAGCAGCCCGGGACAGTTGCTGAGTCCGGGCTACACCTTC
CDR3: CASSPGQLLSPGYTF

D: TRBD1
length: 14
size: once
V: TRBV27
J: TRBJ1-4
DNA: TGTGCCAGCAAGGACAGGGGTTGGGATGAAAAACTGTTTTTT
CDR3: CASKDRGWDEKLFF

D: -
length: 13
size: once
V: TRBV11-2
J: TRBJ1-5
DNA: TGTGCCAGCAGCTTATCGGGGAATCAGCCCCAGCATTTT
CDR3: CASSLSGNQPQHF

D: TRBD1
length: 15
size: -
V: TRBV18
J: TRBJ1-2
DNA: TGTGCCAGCTCACCACTTGACAGGGGATCGAGTGGCTACACCTTC
CDR3: CASSPLDRGSSGYTF

D: -
length: 15
size: -
V: TRBV4-1
J: TRBJ2-3
DNA: TGCGCCAGCAGCCAAGGGGCAGGGGTTGCAGATACGCAGTATTTT
CDR3: CASSQGAGVADTQYF

D: TRBD1
length: 13
size: -
V: TRBV24-1
J: TRBJ1-1
DNA: TGTGCCACGAATACAGGGGCGGACACTGAAGCTTTCTTT
CDR3: CATNTGADTEAFF

D: TRBD2
length: 13
size: -
V: TRBV29-1
J: TRBJ2-1
DNA: TGCAGCGTTATGGCGGGGGGGCAAAATGAGCAGTTCTTC
CDR3: CSVMAGGQNEQFF

D: -
length: 15
size: -
V: TRBV27
J: TRBJ1-1
DNA: TGTGCCAGCAGGCTACAGGGATTCCAGAACACTGAAGCTTTCTTT
CDR3: CASRLQGFQNTEAFF

D: -
length: 14
size: -
V: TRBV5-1
J: TRBJ1-1
DNA: TGCGCCAGCAGCTTGGGGAGGGGGAACACTGAAGCTTTCTTT
CDR3: CASSLGRGNTEAFF

D: TRBD1
length: 19
size: -
V: TRBV24-1
J: TRBJ2-3
DNA: TGTGCCACCAGTGATTTGCGTCTGACAGGGGGCCGGAGCACAGATACGCAGTATTTT
CDR3: CATSDLRLTGGRSTDTQYF

D: TRBD2
length: 14
size: -
V: TRBV2
J: TRBJ2-7
DNA: TGTGCCAGCAGTGCCGCGGGGGGCCCTCAACAGCAGTACTTC
CDR3: CASSAAGGPQQQYF

D: TRBD1
length: 17
size: -
V: TRBV5-1
J: TRBJ2-3
DNA: TGCGCCAGCAGCTTGACCGGGACAGGGGGCCCCCAGGATACGCAGTATTTT
CDR3: CASSLTGTGGPQDTQYF

D: TRBD2
length: 13
size: -
V: TRBV19
J: TRBJ2-1
DNA: TGTGCCAGCTCTAGCGGGGAGCATAATGAGCAGTTCTTC
CDR3: CASSSGEHNEQFF

D: TRBD1
length: 15
size: once
V: TRBV5-6
J: TRBJ2-2
DNA: TGTGCCAGCAGCCTGGGACAGGTCCTAACCGGGGAGCTGTTTTTT
CDR3: CASSLGQVLTGELFF

D: TRBD2
length: 15
size: -
V: TRBV11-3
J: TRBJ2-1
DNA: TGTGCCAGCAGCCAGAGCGGGCTAGCGGGGACGGAGCAGTTCTTC
CDR3: CASSQSGLAGTEQFF

D: -
length: 16
size: -
V: TRBV7-3
J: TRBJ2-2
DNA: TGTGCCAGCAGCCCGACCGGGACATTGAACACCGGGGAGCTGTTTTTT
CDR3: CASSPTGTLNTGELFF

D: -
length: 11
size: -
V: TRBV7-9
J: TRBJ2-4
DNA: TGTGCCAGCAGCCCCTCGGACATTCAGTACTTC
CDR3: CASSPSDIQYF

D: -
length: 16
size: few
V: TRBV5-4
J: TRBJ2-4
DNA: TGTGCCAGCAGCTTGGGTGGGCAGGGAGCCAAAAACATTCAGTACTTC
CDR3: CASSLGGQGAKNIQYF

D: TRBD1
length: 14
size: -
V: TRBV5-6
J: TRBJ1-6
DNA: TGTGCCAGCAGCTGGGGGACAGGGGATTCACCCCTCCACTTT
CDR3: CASSWGTGDSPLHF